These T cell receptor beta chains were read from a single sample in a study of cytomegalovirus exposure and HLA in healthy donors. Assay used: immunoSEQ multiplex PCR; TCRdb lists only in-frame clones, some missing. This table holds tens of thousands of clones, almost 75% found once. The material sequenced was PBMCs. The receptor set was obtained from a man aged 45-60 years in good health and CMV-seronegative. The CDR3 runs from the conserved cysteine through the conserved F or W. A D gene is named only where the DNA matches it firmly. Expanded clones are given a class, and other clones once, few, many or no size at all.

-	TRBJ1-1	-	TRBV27	TGTGCCAGCAGTTTATTCGGGGGGGGCACTGAAGCTTTCTTT	CASSLFGGGTEAFF
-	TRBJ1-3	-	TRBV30	TGTGCCTGGGGCCCAGGGAACACCATATATTTT	CAWGPGNTIYF
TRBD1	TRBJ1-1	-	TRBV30	TGTGCCTGTCCGGGACAGGGGGTTATTGAAGCTTTCTTT	CACPGQGVIEAFF
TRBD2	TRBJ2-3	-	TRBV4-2	TGTGCCAGCAGCCAAGAGGGGGGGATGGGAGATACGCAGTATTTT	CASSQEGGMGDTQYF
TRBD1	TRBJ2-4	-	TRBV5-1	TGCGCCAGCAGCTTGGGACAGGGGGAAACCAAAAACATTCAGTACTTC	CASSLGQGETKNIQYF
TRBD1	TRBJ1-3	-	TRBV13	TGTGCCAGCAGCAAGACAGGGGGCCCTGGAAACACCATATATTTT	CASSKTGGPGNTIYF
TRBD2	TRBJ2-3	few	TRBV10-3	TGTGCCACTACGGGTACTAGCGGGGGCCCAAGCCCGAGTACGCAGTATTTT	CATTGTSGGPSPSTQYF
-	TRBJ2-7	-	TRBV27	TGTGCCAGCAGACAGGGATTCTACGAGCAGTACTTC	CASRQGFYEQYF
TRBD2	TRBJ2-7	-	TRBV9	TGTGCCAGCAGCGTAGGTGAGCGGGGGGTCCTTATCTACGAGCAGTACTTC	CASSVGERGVLIYEQYF
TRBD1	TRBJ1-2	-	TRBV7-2	TGTGCCAGCAGCGCCGCCGGAGGGGGCTGTGGCTACACCTTC	CASSAAGGGCGYTF
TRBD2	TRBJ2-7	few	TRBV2	TGTGCCAGCAGACAGACTAGCGGGGGTTTATACGAGCAGTACTTC	CASRQTSGGLYEQYF
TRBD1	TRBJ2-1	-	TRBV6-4	TGTGCCAGCAGTACAGGGGGCCGCAATGAGCAGTTCTTC	CASSTGGRNEQFF
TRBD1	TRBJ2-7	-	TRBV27	TGTGCCAGCAGTCGCAGGACAGGGAGCTACGAGCAGTACTTC	CASSRRTGSYEQYF
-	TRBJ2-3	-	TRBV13	TGTGCCAGCAGCCCAGCGGGACAGGATCTCACAGATACGCAGTATTTT	CASSPAGQDLTDTQYF
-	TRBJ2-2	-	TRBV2	TGTGCCAGCAGTGAAGCGGCCAGTCCGAACACCGGGGAGCTGTTTTTT	CASSEAASPNTGELFF
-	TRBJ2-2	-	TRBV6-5	TGTGCCAGCTGGAGGGGATACGGGGAGCTGTTTTTT	CASWRGYGELFF
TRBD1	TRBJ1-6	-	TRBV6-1	TGTGCCAGCAGCTCAGGGGGCCCAAATTCACCCCTCCACTTT	CASSSGGPNSPLHF
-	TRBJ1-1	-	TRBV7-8	TGTGCCAGCAGCTTAGTCCAGGGTTTCACTGAAGCTTTCTTT	CASSLVQGFTEAFF
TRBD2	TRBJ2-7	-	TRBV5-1	TGCGCCAGCAGCTTGGCCGGGGGAGGGATTCGTACCTACGAGCAGTACTTC	CASSLAGGGIRTYEQYF
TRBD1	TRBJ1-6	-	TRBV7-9	TGTGCCAGCAGGTCCGCTCAGGGGGCTAATTCACCCCTCCACTTT	CASRSAQGANSPLHF
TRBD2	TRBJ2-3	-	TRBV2	TGTGCCAGCAGCGAGAGGGGACTAGCGGGGCCTATTGGCACAGATACGCAGTATTTT	CASSERGLAGPIGTDTQYF
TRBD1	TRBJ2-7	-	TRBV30	TGTGCCTGGTCGACAGGGGGCCTCTCCTACGAGCAGTACTTC	CAWSTGGLSYEQYF
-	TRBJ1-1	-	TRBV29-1	TGCAGCGTTGAGGCCAGGGGAGGGACTGAAGCTTTCTTT	CSVEARGGTEAFF
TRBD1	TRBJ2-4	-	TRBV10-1	TGCGCCAGCAGCAGGGGGAACATTCAGTACTTC	CASSRGNIQYF
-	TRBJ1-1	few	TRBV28	TGTGCCAGCAGTCCCACGACAGCTAACACTGAAGCTTTCTTT	CASSPTTANTEAFF
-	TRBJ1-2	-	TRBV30	TGTGCCTGGAGTCCACAGGGAGTAGCGGGCTATGGCTACACCTTC	CAWSPQGVAGYGYTF